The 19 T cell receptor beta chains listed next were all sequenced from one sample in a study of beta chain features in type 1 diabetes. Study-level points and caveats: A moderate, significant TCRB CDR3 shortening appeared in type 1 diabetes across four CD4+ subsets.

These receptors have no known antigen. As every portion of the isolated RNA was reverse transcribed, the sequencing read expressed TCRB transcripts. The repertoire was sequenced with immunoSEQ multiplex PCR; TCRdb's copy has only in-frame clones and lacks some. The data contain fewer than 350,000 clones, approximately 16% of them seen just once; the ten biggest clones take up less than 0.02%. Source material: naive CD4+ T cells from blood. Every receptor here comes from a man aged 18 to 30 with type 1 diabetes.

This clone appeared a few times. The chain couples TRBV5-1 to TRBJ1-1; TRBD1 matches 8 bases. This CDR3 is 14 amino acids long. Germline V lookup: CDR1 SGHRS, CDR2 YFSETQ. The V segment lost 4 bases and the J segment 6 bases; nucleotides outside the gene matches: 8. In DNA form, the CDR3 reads TGCGCCAGCAGCCAAGGTACGACAGGGGCTGAAGCTTTCTTT. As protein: CASSQGTTGAEAFF.

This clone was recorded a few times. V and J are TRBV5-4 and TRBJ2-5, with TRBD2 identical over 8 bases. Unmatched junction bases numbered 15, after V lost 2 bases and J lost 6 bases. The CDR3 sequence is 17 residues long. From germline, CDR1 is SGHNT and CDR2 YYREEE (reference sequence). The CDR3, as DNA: TGTGCCAGCAGCTTTGACACCGGGGGGACTAGTCTGAAGACCCAGTACTTC. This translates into CASSFDTGGTSLKTQYF.

CDR3 loop: CASSLDRGAYNEQFF. The DNA of the CDR3 is TGTGCCAGCAGCTTGGACAGGGGGGCCTACAATGAGCAGTTCTTC. The chain couples TRBV11-2 to TRBJ2-1, with 10 bases identical to TRBD1. The CDR3 runs to 15 residues. Germline-derived CDR1 and CDR2 are SGHAT and FQNNGV. V was pared by 3 bases and J by 2 bases, with 1 base of the junction left unmatched.

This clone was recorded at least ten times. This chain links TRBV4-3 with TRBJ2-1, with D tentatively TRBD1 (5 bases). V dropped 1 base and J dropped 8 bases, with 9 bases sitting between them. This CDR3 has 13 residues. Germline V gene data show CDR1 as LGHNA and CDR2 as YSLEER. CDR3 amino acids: CASSQVLGDEQFF. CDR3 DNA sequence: TGCGCCAGCAGCCAAGTCCTAGGGGATGAGCAGTTCTTC.

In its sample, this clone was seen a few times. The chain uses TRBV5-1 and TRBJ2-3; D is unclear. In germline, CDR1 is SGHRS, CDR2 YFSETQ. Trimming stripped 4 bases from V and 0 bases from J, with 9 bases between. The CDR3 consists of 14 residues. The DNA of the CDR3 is TGCGCCAGCAGCCAACAGACCAGCACAGATACGCAGTATTTT. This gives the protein CASSQQTSTDTQYF.

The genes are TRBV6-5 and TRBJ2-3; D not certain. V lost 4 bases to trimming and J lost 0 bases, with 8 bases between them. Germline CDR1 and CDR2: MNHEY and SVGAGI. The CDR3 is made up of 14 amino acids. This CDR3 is CASSLSASTDTQYF. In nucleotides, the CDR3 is TGTGCCAGCAGTTTAAGCGCTAGCACAGATACGCAGTATTTT.

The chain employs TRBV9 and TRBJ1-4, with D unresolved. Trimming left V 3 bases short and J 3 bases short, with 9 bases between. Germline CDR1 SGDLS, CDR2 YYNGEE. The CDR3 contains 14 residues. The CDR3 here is CASSARVANEKLFF. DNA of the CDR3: TGTGCCAGCAGCGCGAGAGTAGCTAATGAAAAACTGTTTTTT.

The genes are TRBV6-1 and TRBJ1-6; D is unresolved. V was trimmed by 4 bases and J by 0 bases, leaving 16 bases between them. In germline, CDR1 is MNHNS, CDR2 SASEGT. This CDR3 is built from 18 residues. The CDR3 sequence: CASSASFSRSSYNSPLHF. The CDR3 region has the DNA TGTGCCAGCAGTGCATCGTTTTCTCGCAGCTCCTATAATTCACCCCTCCACTTT.

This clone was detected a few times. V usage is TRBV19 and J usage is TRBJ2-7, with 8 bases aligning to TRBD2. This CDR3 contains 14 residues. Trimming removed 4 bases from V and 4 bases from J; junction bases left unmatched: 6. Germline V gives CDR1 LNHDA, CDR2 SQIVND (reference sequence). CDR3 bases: TGTGCCAGTAGTACGAGCGGGAGTCTTTACGAGCAGTACTTC. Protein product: CASSTSGSLYEQYF.

CDR3 loop: CASSLDRYSYEQYF. The DNA of the CDR3 is TGTGCCAGCAGCTTAGACAGGTACTCCTACGAGCAGTACTTC. The V call is TRBV7-9, the J call TRBJ2-7; tentative D call: TRBD1 (5 bases). Germline V lookup: CDR1 SEHNR, CDR2 FQNEAQ (reference sequence). The V end lost 1 base, the J end lost 0 bases, and 7 bases lay between the germline ends. CDR3 length: 14 residues.

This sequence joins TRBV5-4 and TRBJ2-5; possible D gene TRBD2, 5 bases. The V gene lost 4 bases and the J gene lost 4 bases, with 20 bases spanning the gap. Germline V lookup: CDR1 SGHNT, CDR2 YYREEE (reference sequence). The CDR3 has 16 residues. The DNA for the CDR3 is TGTGCCAGCAGCCCTAACAAGGACCTCGGGGTAGAGACCCAGTACTTC. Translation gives CASSPNKDLGVETQYF.

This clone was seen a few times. CDR3: CALKGGRNTEAFF. DNA for the CDR3: TGTGCCTTAAAGGGGGGGCGGAACACTGAAGCTTTCTTT. This chain connects TRBV30 to TRBJ1-1; TRBD1 is a possible D gene (6 bases). Germline assignment: CDR1 GTSNPN and CDR2 SVGIG (reference sequence). The V gene lost 7 bases and the J gene lost 1 base, with 13 bases spanning the gap. This CDR3 has 13 residues.

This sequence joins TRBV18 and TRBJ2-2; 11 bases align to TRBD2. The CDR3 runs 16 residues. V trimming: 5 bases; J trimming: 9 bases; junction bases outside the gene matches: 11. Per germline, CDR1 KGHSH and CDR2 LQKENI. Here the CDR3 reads CASSITSGGLPRELFF. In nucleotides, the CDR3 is TGTGCCAGCTCAATCACTAGCGGGGGCCTTCCCCGGGAGCTGTTTTTT.

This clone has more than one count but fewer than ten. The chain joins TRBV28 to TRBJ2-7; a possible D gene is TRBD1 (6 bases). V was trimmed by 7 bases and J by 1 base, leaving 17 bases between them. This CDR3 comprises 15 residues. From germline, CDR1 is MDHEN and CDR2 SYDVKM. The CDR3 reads CASTLGGAGSYEQYF. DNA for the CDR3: TGTGCCAGCACCCTAGGGGGAGCAGGATCCTACGAGCAGTACTTC.

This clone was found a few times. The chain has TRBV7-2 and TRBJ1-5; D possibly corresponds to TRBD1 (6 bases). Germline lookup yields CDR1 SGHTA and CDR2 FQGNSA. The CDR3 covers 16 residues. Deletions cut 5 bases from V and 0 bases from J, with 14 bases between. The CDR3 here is CASSLRPGDSNQPQHF. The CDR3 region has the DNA TGTGCCAGCAGCCTACGACCAGGGGATAGCAATCAGCCCCAGCATTTT.

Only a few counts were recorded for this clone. The CDR3 DNA follows: TGTGCCAGCAGTCCCCCATTGACTGAGACCCAGTACTTC. This translates into CASSPPLTETQYF. The chain employs TRBV6-5 and TRBJ2-5; D remains ambiguous. Germline V gene lookup returns CDR1 MNHEY and CDR2 SVGAGI. This CDR3 contains 13 residues. V gave up 5 bases and J gave up 5 bases, with 12 bases separating them.

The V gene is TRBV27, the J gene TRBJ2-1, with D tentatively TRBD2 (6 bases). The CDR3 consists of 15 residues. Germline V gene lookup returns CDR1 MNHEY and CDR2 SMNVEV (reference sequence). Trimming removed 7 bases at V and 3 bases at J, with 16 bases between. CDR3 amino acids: CASKPDGGYYNEQFF. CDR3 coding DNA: TGTGCCAGCAAACCCGACGGGGGATACTACAATGAGCAGTTCTTC.

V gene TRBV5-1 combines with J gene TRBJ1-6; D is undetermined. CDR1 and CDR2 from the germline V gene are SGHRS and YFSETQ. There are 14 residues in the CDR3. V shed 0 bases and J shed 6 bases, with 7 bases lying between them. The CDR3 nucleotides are TGCGCCAGCAGCTTGGAACAGCTTAATTCACCCCTCCACTTT. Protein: CASSLEQLNSPLHF.

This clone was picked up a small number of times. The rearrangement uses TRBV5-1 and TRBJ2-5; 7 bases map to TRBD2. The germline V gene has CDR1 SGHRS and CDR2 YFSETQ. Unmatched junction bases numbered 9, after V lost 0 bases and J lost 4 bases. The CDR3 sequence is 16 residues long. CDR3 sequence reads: CASSLDAGALGETQYF. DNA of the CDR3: TGCGCCAGCAGCTTGGACGCGGGAGCCCTTGGAGAGACCCAGTACTTC.